The 20 T cell receptor beta chains given below trace back to one sample, sequenced in a study of cytomegalovirus exposure and HLA in healthy donors. 60 Vbeta and 13 Jbeta primers were used in PCR. The table came from immunoSEQ multiplex PCR; TCRdb's copy has only in-frame clones and leaves some out. This table holds roughly 180,000 clones, approximately 72% found once. Source material: PBMCs. The source is a female donor in good health and CMV-seronegative.

A single count supports this clone. The V gene is TRBV11-2, the J gene TRBJ2-1, with 10 bases fitting TRBD2. V lost 5 bases, J lost 5 bases, and 6 bases stayed unmatched. Germline CDR1 and CDR2: SGHAT and FQNNGV. The CDR3 covers 15 residues. The CDR3 region is CASSLSSGGNNEQFF. In nucleotides, the CDR3 is TGTGCCAGCAGCCTTTCTAGCGGGGGAAACAATGAGCAGTTCTTC.

This clone was observed a few times. This sequence joins TRBV5-1 and TRBJ1-1, with D maybe TRBD1 (5 bases). V was clipped by 0 bases and J by 6 bases, with 15 bases between them. Germline V gene data show CDR1 as SGHRS and CDR2 as YFSETQ. The length of the CDR3 is 15 residues. The CDR3 loop reads CASSLAGGEWAEAFF. For the CDR3, the DNA is TGCGCCAGCAGCTTGGCTGGAGGGGAGTGGGCTGAAGCTTTCTTT.

This rearrangement joins TRBV7-3 to TRBJ1-5; D is unclear. The CDR3 has 13 residues. Trimming shortened V by 2 bases and J by 4 bases, and 6 bases separated the two germline ends. Looked up from germline, CDR1 is SGHTA and CDR2 is FQGTGA. The DNA for the CDR3 is TGTGCCAGCAGCTTATCTAGTAATCAGCCCCAGCATTTT. Amino acids: CASSLSSNQPQHF. Based on the CDR3 plus reference TRBV7-3 and TRBJ1-5, the full variable domain is GAGVSQTPSNKVTEKGKYVELRCDPISGHTALYWYRQSLGQGPEFLIYFQGTGAADDSGLPNDRFFAVRPEGSVSTLKIQRTERGDSAVYLCASSLSSNQPQHFGDGTRLSIL.

The V call is TRBV7-2, the J call TRBJ2-7; TRBD2 agrees at 7 bases. J gave up 12 bases and V 2 bases, and 4 bases lay outside the gene matches. Germline V CDR1 and CDR2: SGHTA, FQGNSA. This CDR3 contains 11 residues. CDR3 sequence: CASSLLGGRYF. CDR3 coding DNA: TGTGCCAGCAGCTTATTGGGCGGGAGGTACTTC.

The rearrangement uses TRBV6-5 and TRBJ1-5; tentative D call: TRBD1 (6 bases). The germline CDR1 and CDR2 sequences are MNHEY and SVGAGI. Between the trimmed V and J ends, which lost 5 bases and 2 bases, there was a span of 10 bases. This CDR3 is built from 14 residues. The CDR3 nucleotides read TGTGCCAGCAGTGGACCAGGGGGCAATCAGCCCCAGCATTTT. Amino acid sequence: CASSGPGGNQPQHF.

The chain links TRBV5-4 to TRBJ2-3, with 7 bases lining up with TRBD2. The length of the CDR3 is 15 residues. Trimming removed 4 bases from V and 5 bases from J; junction bases left unmatched: 10. The germline V gene has CDR1 SGHNT and CDR2 YYREEE (reference sequence). CDR3: CASSPSGRERDTQYF. The CDR3 nucleotides are TGTGCCAGCAGCCCAAGCGGGCGGGAGCGAGATACGCAGTATTTT.

This clone was counted only a few times. The V call is TRBV27, the J call TRBJ2-7, with D maybe TRBD2 (5 bases). This CDR3 has 13 amino acids. Deletions cut 3 bases from V and 3 bases from J, with 9 bases between. Germline V CDR1 and CDR2: MNHEY, SMNVEV (reference sequence). CDR3 in DNA: TGTGCCAGCAGTTTCCGAGGGCACTACGAGCAGTACTTC. Residues: CASSFRGHYEQYF.

V is TRBV27 and J is TRBJ2-7; 12 nucleotides line up with TRBD1. CDR1 and CDR2 (germline): MNHEY, SMNVEV (reference sequence). The CDR3 length is 15 residues. The trim removed 3 bases at V and 6 bases at J, leaving 6 bases unmatched. This chain's CDR3 is CASSFSGTGGREQYF. CDR3 nucleotides: TGTGCCAGCAGTTTCTCCGGGACAGGGGGCCGCGAGCAGTACTTC.

This clone was picked up one time. This chain links TRBV5-4 with TRBJ1-2; D not resolved. CDR3 size: 15 residues. V was cut by 5 bases and J by 3 bases, with 17 bases left in between. Germline V lookup: CDR1 SGHNT, CDR2 YYREEE (reference sequence). This CDR3 reads CASSPGGGSHYGYTF. The CDR3 nucleotides are TGTGCCAGCAGTCCGGGAGGCGGCAGCCACTATGGCTACACCTTC.

The chain employs TRBV19 and TRBJ2-7; D perhaps matches TRBD2 (5 bases). V was pared by 3 bases and J by 6 bases, with 15 bases between. Germline-derived CDR1 and CDR2 are LNHDA and SQIVND (reference sequence). The CDR3 spans 14 residues. CDR3 nucleotide sequence: TGTGCCAGTAGTATCCAACCTTACCGGGGCGAGCAGTACTTC. Translated, it gives CASSIQPYRGEQYF.

The chain recombines TRBV30 with TRBJ2-5; no reliable D call. The J call may be mistaken, given a closer DNA end match to TRBJ2-7. The germline gives CDR1 GTSNPN, CDR2 SVGIG (reference sequence). The CDR3 length is 12 residues. The CDR3 DNA is TGTGCAACGAGTTCCGGGTCCTACGAGCAGTACTTC. It specifies CATSSGSYEQYF.

Only a few counts were recorded for this clone. The genes are TRBV15 and TRBJ1-6, with TRBD1 matching over 7 bases. CDR3 length equals 16 residues. Germline V gene sequence: CDR1 LNHNV, CDR2 YYDKDF (reference sequence). V lost 1 base, J lost 8 bases, and 8 bases stayed unmatched. The CDR3 loop reads CATSRALTGVDSPLHF. CDR3 coding DNA: TGTGCCACCAGCAGAGCCTTAACAGGGGTCGATTCACCCCTCCACTTT. Full variable domain (rest looked up from reference TRBV15 and TRBJ1-6): DAMVIQNPRYQVTQFGKPVTLSCSQTLNHNVMYWYQQKSSQAPKLLFHYYDKDFNNEADTPDNFQSRRPNTSFCFLDIRSPGLGDTAMYLCATSRALTGVDSPLHFGNGTRLTVT.

The chain is built from TRBV6-1 and TRBJ1-1; D may be TRBD1 (6 bases). V shed 7 bases and J shed 8 bases, with 17 bases lying between them. The CDR3 length is 13 residues. Germline V gene data show CDR1 as MNHNS and CDR2 as SASEGT. This CDR3 reads CASTLGDTEEAFF. The DNA for the CDR3 is TGTGCCAGCACCTTGGGGGACACGGAAGAAGCTTTCTTT.

The chain recombines TRBV7-3 with TRBJ1-6; D perhaps matches TRBD1 (5 bases). V shed 3 bases and J shed 10 bases, with 10 bases lying between them. The CDR3 extends over 13 amino acids. Germline values: CDR1 SGHTA, CDR2 FQGTGA. CDR3 region: CASSFAGLSPLHF. The CDR3 DNA sequence: TGTGCCAGCAGCTTCGCAGGGCTGTCACCCCTCCACTTT.

This clone was observed a handful of times. The rearrangement uses TRBV19 and TRBJ2-5; 9 nucleotides align to TRBD1. V dropped 4 bases and J dropped 3; count of bases not matched to a gene: 3. The CDR3 contains 14 residues. The germline CDR1 and CDR2 sequences are LNHDA and SQIVND (reference sequence). This CDR3 reads CASSTQGAEETQYF. CDR3 DNA sequence: TGTGCCAGTAGTACACAGGGGGCGGAAGAGACCCAGTACTTC.

The gene calls are TRBV4-3 and TRBJ2-5, with a tentative D call TRBD2 (5 bases). The DNA matches TRBJ2-7 better at its end, which makes the J call doubtful. Germline V lookup: CDR1 LGHNA, CDR2 YSLEER. This CDR3 is 15 amino acids long. The CDR3 region has the DNA TGCGCCAGCAGCGAGGTCGGACGGACTTTGGACGAGCAGTACTTC. It translates to CASSEVGRTLDEQYF.

The rearrangement links TRBV10-3 to TRBJ2-7; D possibly corresponds to TRBD2 (5 bases). The CDR3 covers 14 residues. Trimming pared 4 bases from V and 7 bases from J, leaving 17 bases between. Germline CDR1 ENHRY, CDR2 SYGVKD. The CDR3 reads CAISGEGVLREQYF. In DNA form, the CDR3 reads TGTGCCATCAGTGGCGAGGGTGTGCTACGTGAGCAGTACTTC.

The chain employs TRBV18 and TRBJ1-6, with D unclear. Germline V lookup: CDR1 KGHSH, CDR2 LQKENI. Trimming took off 2 bases at V and 7 bases at J, with 15 bases between the two ends. The CDR3 loop spans 16 amino acids. This CDR3 reads CASSPELARGNSPLHF. DNA for the CDR3: TGTGCCAGCTCACCAGAGTTGGCGCGCGGGAATTCACCCCTCCACTTT.

The V call is TRBV21-1, the J call TRBJ1-5; the D call of TRBD1 is as the table states it, not checked on the DNA. TRBV21-1 is described as a pseudogene. This CDR3 spans 13 amino acids. The DNA for the CDR3 is TGTGCCAGCACCGGGGACAGGGGACAGCCCCAGCATTTT. This codes for CASTGDRGQPQHF.

The chain joins TRBV4-3 to TRBJ2-6; maybe TRBD2 (5 bases). Germline CDR1 reads LGHNA; CDR2 reads YSLEER. There are 15 residues in the CDR3. Trimming took off 3 bases at V and 1 base at J, with 7 bases between the two ends. CDR3 nucleotides: TGCGCCAGCAGCCATCCGGGGTCTGGGGCCAACGTCCTGACTTTC. Translation: CASSHPGSGANVLTF.